This T cell receptor beta chain was retrieved from a study of blood T cell repertoires in COVID-19. The CDR3 covers 17 residues. CDR1 and CDR2 (germline): LNHNV, YYDKDF (reference sequence). The trim removed 3 bases at V and 0 bases at J, leaving 6 bases unmatched. Original methodology: By means of reference gene primer amplification, nucleated cell counts were estimated. TCRdb keeps only in-frame clones here, not all; method: immunoSEQ multiplex PCR. V and J calls and clone size come straight from that table; D and trimming were deduced from the DNA. The profile covers 200,000 to 300,000 clones, with 83% appearing a single time and more than 5.5% taken by the ten largest.

This chain connects TRBV15 to TRBJ1-3; 9 nucleotides match TRBD1. The source of this sequence is a human donor in a cohort sampled during active COVID-19. Input material: peripheral blood. CDR3 nucleotide sequence: TGTGCCACCAGCAGGGGACAGGGTCCGAGCTCTGGAAACACCATATATTTT. Residues: CATSRGQGPSSGNTIYF.